The 30 T cell receptor beta chains reported below all come from one sample, sequenced in a study of cytomegalovirus exposure and HLA in healthy donors. The PCR contained 60 Vbeta and 13 Jbeta primers. Measured with immunoSEQ multiplex PCR; TCRdb has only the in-frame clones, and not every one. The profile shows 100,000 to 150,000 clones, 70% to 75% of them singletons. Sequencing was done on a sample of PBMCs. The source is a male donor in good health and CMV-seronegative.

V usage is TRBV28 and J usage is TRBJ1-2; 7 bases agree with TRBD1. Germline CDR1 is MDHEN and CDR2 is SYDVKM. The CDR3 sequence is 12 residues long. V lost 4 bases, J lost 10 bases, and 6 bases stayed unmatched. CDR3 DNA: TGTGCCAGCAGTTCGACAGGGCGTCACTACACCTTC. Translation gives CASSSTGRHYTF.

J is TRBJ2-5 and V is TRBV25-1; no definite D call. Trimming took 6 bases from V and 0 from J, leaving 8 bases between them. The CDR3 runs to 13 residues. Germline CDR1 and CDR2: MGHDK and SYGVNS. The CDR3 region has the DNA TGTGCCAGCAGCCCCCCGTACCAAGAGACCCAGTACTTC. This translates into CASSPPYQETQYF.

This clone was detected a few times. The chain links TRBV27 to TRBJ2-3; 8 bases map to TRBD1. This CDR3 spans 17 amino acids. Losses at the gene ends were 3 bases for V and 2 bases for J; bases not matched to a gene: 10. CDR1 and CDR2 from the germline V gene are MNHEY and SMNVEV (reference sequence). CDR3 loop: CASSFFPRTGTTDTQYF. The DNA of the CDR3 is TGTGCCAGCAGTTTCTTCCCCCGGACAGGGACCACAGATACGCAGTATTTT.

The V gene is TRBV7-5, the J gene TRBJ1-2; whether TRBD1, the table's D call, matches the DNA was not checked. TRBV7-5 is a recognized pseudogene. The CDR3 is 17 residues long. The CDR3 protein is CARSLTPGQLNFYGYTF. The CDR3, as DNA: TGTGCCAGAAGCTTAACCCCGGGACAACTAAACTTCTATGGCTACACCTTC.

The chain joins TRBV5-6 to TRBJ2-7; 7 nucleotides agree with TRBD2. The CDR3 totals 16 residues. V was pared by 0 bases and J by 0 bases, with 6 bases of the junction left unmatched. Germline assignment: CDR1 SGHDT and CDR2 YYEEEE. Written as DNA, the CDR3 is TGTGCCAGCAGCTTGGGGAGGGGAGGGAGCTCCTACGAGCAGTACTTC. It yields the protein CASSLGRGGSSYEQYF. The full variable domain, with the rest looked up from reference TRBV5-6 and TRBJ2-7, is DAGVTQSPTHLIKTRGQQVTLRCSPKSGHDTVSWYQQALGQGPQFIFQYYEEEERQRGNFPDRFSGHQFPNYSSELNVNALLLGDSALYLCASSLGRGGSSYEQYFGPGTRLTVT.

This clone was observed once. This chain's CDR3 is CASSPRTGQGSYEQYF. The CDR3 DNA reads TGTGCCAGCAGCCCTAGAACAGGACAGGGCTCCTACGAGCAGTACTTC. The chain couples TRBV11-3 to TRBJ2-7, with 8 bases that match TRBD1. The CDR3 covers 16 residues. Germline lookup yields CDR1 SGHNT and CDR2 YENEEA. The J segment lost 0 bases and the V segment lost 5 bases, leaving 9 bases of the junction unmatched.

V gene TRBV4-2 combines with J gene TRBJ2-3; TRBD2 matches 7 bases. The V segment lost 1 base and the J segment 1 base; nucleotides outside the gene matches: 8. Per germline, CDR1 LGHNA and CDR2 YNFKEQ. CDR3 length: 17 amino acids. The CDR3 spells CASSQGGGLAGTDTQYF. In nucleotides, the CDR3 is TGTGCCAGCAGCCAAGGGGGTGGTCTAGCGGGCACAGATACGCAGTATTTT.

The chain recombines TRBV14 with TRBJ1-3, with 8 bases matching TRBD1. Germline CDR1 SGHDN, CDR2 FVKESK. This CDR3 is 14 amino acids long. After removal of 4 bases from V and 4 bases from J, the junction contained 3 bases not matched to a gene. The CDR3 reads CASSPRTGGNTIYF. The CDR3 DNA reads TGTGCCAGCAGCCCCAGGACAGGGGGAAACACCATATATTTT.

The CDR3 here is CATSRVQEDQPQHF. The CDR3 DNA reads as TGTGCCACCAGCAGAGTTCAGGAAGATCAGCCCCAGCATTTT. J is TRBJ1-5 and V is TRBV15; D gene unclear. V lost 1 base and J 5 bases, leaving 9 bases between the germline ends. The CDR3 extends over 14 amino acids. Germline V lookup: CDR1 LNHNV, CDR2 YYDKDF (reference sequence). Filled out from reference TRBV15 and TRBJ1-5, the complete variable domain reads DAMVIQNPRYQVTQFGKPVTLSCSQTLNHNVMYWYQQKSSQAPKLLFHYYDKDFNNEADTPDNFQSRRPNTSFCFLDIRSPGLGDTAMYLCATSRVQEDQPQHFGDGTRLSIL.

The table lists this clone with a few counts. The chain uses TRBV28 and TRBJ1-5; 9 bases match TRBD1. The CDR3 consists of 15 residues. Germline CDR1 MDHEN, CDR2 SYDVKM. Germline trimming cut 6 bases from V and 2 bases from J; bases unmatched to any gene: 5. The CDR3 DNA is TGTGCCAGCAGGATACAGGGGGCGGGCAATCAGCCCCAGCATTTT. It translates to CASRIQGAGNQPQHF.

The J gene is TRBJ1-6, the V gene TRBV28; the D is unclear. Trimming shortened V by 6 bases and J by 14 bases, and 8 bases separated the two germline ends. The length of the CDR3 is 10 residues. Germline-derived CDR1 and CDR2 are MDHEN and SYDVKM. The CDR3 region has the DNA TGTGCCAGCAGGCGAGGCTCCCTCCACTTT. It translates to CASRRGSLHF.

The J gene is TRBJ1-2, the V gene TRBV2, with D unresolved. The V end was cut by 9 bases, the J end by 0 bases, with 14 bases between. Looked up from germline, CDR1 is SNHLY and CDR2 is FYNNEI. The CDR3 sequence is 14 residues long. This CDR3 reads CASFRTAANYGYTF. The CDR3 region has the DNA TGTGCCAGTTTCCGGACTGCAGCTAACTATGGCTACACCTTC.

The V and J genes are TRBV5-4 and TRBJ1-2, with TRBD1 as a possible D gene (5 bases). Trimming left V 0 bases short and J 1 base short, with 10 bases between. The CDR3 is made up of 15 amino acids. Germline V CDR1 and CDR2: SGHNT, YYREEE (reference sequence). DNA for the CDR3: TGTGCCAGCAGCTTGGCCGACAGCCTTAACTATGGCTACACCTTC. This gives the protein CASSLADSLNYGYTF. The entire variable domain, with the rest obtained from reference TRBV5-4 and TRBJ1-2, is as follows: ETGVTQSPTHLIKTRGQQVTLRCSSQSGHNTVSWYQQALGQGPQFIFQYYREEENGRGNFPPRFSGLQFPNYSSELNVNALELDDSALYLCASSLADSLNYGYTFGSGTRLTVV.

The gene calls are TRBV29-1 and TRBJ2-1, with D unresolved. V lost 2 bases, J lost 2 bases, and 4 bases lay in between. The CDR3 covers 12 residues. In germline, CDR1 is SQVTM, CDR2 ANQGSEA. CDR3 bases: TGCAGCGTTGAATCTACCTACAATGAGCAGTTCTTC. Protein: CSVESTYNEQFF.

CDR3 sequence reads: CASERGPNQPQHF. The DNA for the CDR3 is TGTGCCAGCGAAAGGGGGCCCAATCAGCCCCAGCATTTT. This chain connects TRBV28 to TRBJ1-5; TRBD1 aligns across 7 bases. The CDR3 spans 13 residues. J gave up 3 bases and V 8 bases, and 4 bases lay outside the gene matches. CDR1 and CDR2 from the germline V gene are MDHEN and SYDVKM.

The chain joins TRBV29-1 to TRBJ2-3; no reliable D call. The V gene lost 0 bases and the J gene lost 7 bases, with 17 bases spanning the gap. Germline V lookup: CDR1 SQVTM, CDR2 ANQGSEA. The CDR3 consists of 15 residues. The CDR3 region has the DNA TGCAGCGTTGAAGATTTGGGCCCGGCCCGAAATACGCAGTATTTT. Amino acids: CSVEDLGPARNTQYF.

DNA of the CDR3: TGTGCCACCAGCAAAAGCGGGAGGCTCTCTGATGGGGCCAACGTCCTGACTTTC. It translates to CATSKSGRLSDGANVLTF. The chain carries TRBV15 and TRBJ2-6; TRBD2 aligns across 9 bases. V shed 4 bases and J 3 bases; nucleotides not matched to a gene: 10. The CDR3 runs to 18 residues. Germline CDR1 and CDR2: LNHNV and YYDKDF (reference sequence).

The CDR3 sequence is CASSYDRGITDTQYF. The DNA for the CDR3 is TGCGCCAGCAGCTACGACAGGGGTATCACAGATACGCAGTATTTT. V is TRBV4-1 and J is TRBJ2-3, with TRBD1 identical over 8 bases. V trimming: 5 bases; J trimming: 2 bases; junction bases outside the gene matches: 6. The CDR3 is 15 amino acids. Germline lookup yields CDR1 MGHRA and CDR2 YSYEKL.

V gene TRBV28 combines with J gene TRBJ1-2, with D perhaps matching TRBD1 (6 bases). V was cut by 10 bases and J by 0 bases, with 18 bases left in between. There are 15 residues in the CDR3. Germline assignment: CDR1 MDHEN and CDR2 SYDVKM. CDR3 in DNA: TGTGCCACCTATCAAGGGGGTGGAGCTAACTATGGCTACACCTTC. Protein product: CATYQGGGANYGYTF.

The chain is built from TRBV28 and TRBJ2-3; no firm D call. The CDR3 is made up of 13 amino acids. The V end was cut by 8 bases, the J end by 3 bases, with 12 bases between. Germline V gene lookup returns CDR1 MDHEN and CDR2 SYDVKM. This CDR3 is CASAPPGTDTQYF. In DNA form, the CDR3 reads TGTGCCAGCGCCCCCCCCGGGACAGATACGCAGTATTTT. The full variable domain, with the rest looked up from reference TRBV28 and TRBJ2-3, is DVKVTQSSRYLVKRTGEKVFLECVQDMDHENMFWYRQDPGLGLRLIYFSYDVKMKEKGDIPEGYSVSREKKERFSLILESASTNQTSMYLCASAPPGTDTQYFGPGTRLTVL.

This clone was detected once. Its ends do not fully match the called genes, so a read error is possible. The chain has TRBV5-1 and TRBJ1-2; tentatively, D is TRBD1 (5 bases). The germline gives CDR1 SGHRS, CDR2 YFSETQ. CDR3 length equals 14 residues. The CDR3 DNA sequence: TGCGCCAGCAGCTTAGACAGCAGGGACTACGGCTACACCTTC. Its translation: CASSLDSRDYGYTF.

Written as DNA, the CDR3 is TGTGCCAGCAGCCCTCCAGGGGACCGGCATGAGCAGTTCTTC. Translating it yields CASSPPGDRHEQFF. The chain is built from TRBV7-9 and TRBJ2-1, with a possible D match to TRBD1 (6 bases). CDR1 is SEHNR and CDR2 is FQNEAQ in the germline V gene (reference sequence). V was cut by 5 bases and J by 8 bases, with 16 bases left in between. The CDR3 loop spans 14 amino acids.

The chain couples TRBV6-5 to TRBJ1-6; 8 bases are shared with TRBD1. The CDR3 is 13 amino acids. CDR1 is MNHEY and CDR2 is SVGAGI in the germline V gene. J gave up 5 bases and V 6 bases, and 0 bases lay outside the gene matches. CDR3 sequence (DNA): TGTGCCAGCAGGGACAGGGATAATTCACCCCTCCACTTT. Translating gives CASRDRDNSPLHF.

The rearrangement joins TRBV27 to TRBJ2-1; perhaps TRBD1 as D (6 bases). CDR1 and CDR2 from the germline V gene are MNHEY and SMNVEV (reference sequence). The CDR3 spans 15 residues. Trimming shortened V by 3 bases and J by 2 bases, and 11 bases separated the two germline ends. The CDR3: CASSLKDSAYNEQFF. CDR3 nucleotides: TGTGCCAGCAGTTTGAAGGACAGCGCCTACAATGAGCAGTTCTTC.

J is TRBJ2-5 and V is TRBV5-6, with a weak D call TRBD2 (6 bases). The CDR3 totals 16 residues. Between the trimmed V and J ends, which lost 0 bases and 5 bases, there was a span of 17 bases. The V gene's germline CDR1 is SGHDT and CDR2 YYEEEE. CDR3 nucleotide sequence: TGTGCCAGCAGCTTGGTGGGCGGGGCAGAGGGGGAGACCCAGTACTTC. Its translation is CASSLVGGAEGETQYF.

Of note for this clone: The same CDR3 can be traced to other DNA sequences in this sample. V and J are TRBV9 and TRBJ1-1; 7 bases are a match to TRBD1. Germline V gene lookup returns CDR1 SGDLS and CDR2 YYNGEE. The ends lost 0 bases at V and 1 base at J; junction bases unmatched: 0. The CDR3 has 14 residues. Here the CDR3 reads CASSVGTGNTEAFF. The CDR3 coding sequence is TGTGCCAGCAGCGTAGGGACAGGGAACACTGAAGCTTTCTTT.

V and J are TRBV29-1 and TRBJ2-1; D not resolved. V was clipped by 3 bases and J by 0 bases, with 9 bases between them. The length of the CDR3 is 14 residues. The germline gives CDR1 SQVTM, CDR2 ANQGSEA. The DNA for the CDR3 is TGCAGCGTTGAGTGGCAGGTCTCCTACAATGAGCAGTTCTTC. Translating gives CSVEWQVSYNEQFF.

The rearrangement uses TRBV10-3 and TRBJ2-3, with 7 positions matching TRBD1. This CDR3 is 14 amino acids long. CDR1 and CDR2 from the germline V gene are ENHRY and SYGVKD. V shed 4 bases, J shed 3 bases, and the junction held 4 bases outside the gene matches. CDR3 region: CAISGQGTTDTQYF. In DNA, the CDR3 is TGTGCCATCAGTGGACAGGGAACGACAGATACGCAGTATTTT.

This clone was picked up a small number of times. One end of the junction is discordant with germline, which a read error may explain. This rearrangement joins TRBV7-9 to TRBJ2-7, with D maybe TRBD2 (6 bases). Per germline, CDR1 SEHNR and CDR2 FQNEAQ (reference sequence). The CDR3 is 17 residues long. CDR3 nucleotides: TGTTCCAGCAGCTTAGTTGGTTGGGGGGAGAGCTCCTACGAGCAGTACTTC. It codes for CSSSLVGWGESSYEQYF.

This sequence joins TRBV4-3 and TRBJ1-2, with a tentative D call TRBD1 (6 bases). With 4 bases removed from V and 4 bases from J, the gap between germline ends came to 19 bases. This CDR3 is built from 16 residues. From germline, CDR1 is LGHNA and CDR2 YSLEER. The DNA of the CDR3 is TGCGCCAGCAGCCCGCACAGCCAGGGGTACGGCTATGGCTACACCTTC. It translates to CASSPHSQGYGYGYTF.